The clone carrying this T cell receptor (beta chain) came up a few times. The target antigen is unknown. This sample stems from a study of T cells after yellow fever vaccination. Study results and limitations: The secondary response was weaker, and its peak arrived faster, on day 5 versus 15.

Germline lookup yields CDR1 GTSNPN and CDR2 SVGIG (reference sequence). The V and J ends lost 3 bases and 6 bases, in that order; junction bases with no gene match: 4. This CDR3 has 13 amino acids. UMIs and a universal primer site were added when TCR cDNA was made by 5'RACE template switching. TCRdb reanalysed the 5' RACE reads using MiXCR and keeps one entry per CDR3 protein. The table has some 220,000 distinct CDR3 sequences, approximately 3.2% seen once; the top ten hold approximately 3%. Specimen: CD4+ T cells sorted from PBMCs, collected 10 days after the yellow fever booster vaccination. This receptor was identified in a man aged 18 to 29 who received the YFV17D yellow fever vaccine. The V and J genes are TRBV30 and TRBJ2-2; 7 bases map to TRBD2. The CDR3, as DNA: TGTGCCTGGAGGGGAGGGGCCCCCGGGGAGCTGTTTTTT. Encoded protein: CAWRGGAPGELFF.